These T cell receptor beta chains were read from a single sample in a study of blood T cell repertoires in COVID-19. Profiled with immunoSEQ multiplex PCR; TCRdb holds only in-frame clones, not every one. The table records over 100,000 clones, around three quarters of them present only once. The material sequenced was peripheral blood. All receptors come from a human donor in a cohort sampled during active or convalescent COVID-19. Both conserved end residues are part of each CDR3. The D gene is left open where the match is weak. A row's size may be missing; if present it is once, few, many or a size class.

d_call,clone_size,j_call,v_call,cdr3_nt,cdr3_aa
TRBD1,NA,TRBJ2-5,TRBV5-5,TGTGCCAGCAGCTTTGCACAGGGGGTTCGAGAGACCCAGTACTTC,CASSFAQGVRETQYF
TRBD2,NA,TRBJ2-7,TRBV11-2,TGTGCCAGCAGAAGACTAGCGGGAGGGGGCGAGCAGTACTTC,CASRRLAGGGEQYF
NA,NA,TRBJ1-6,TRBV6-6,TGTGCCAGCAGTTACTCGTATTGGAGTTATAATTCACCCCTCCACTTT,CASSYSYWSYNSPLHF
NA,NA,TRBJ2-3,TRBV19,TGTGCCAGTAGAAGCATTAGCACGAATACGCAGTATTTT,CASRSISTNTQYF
NA,NA,TRBJ2-1,TRBV27,TGTGCCAGCAGTCGATTTCCAGGGGGGAGCTCCTACAATGAGCAGTTCTTC,CASSRFPGGSSYNEQFF
NA,NA,TRBJ2-7,TRBV2,TGTGCCAGCAGTGCACAGGGATTCTACGAGCAGTACTTC,CASSAQGFYEQYF
NA,NA,TRBJ1-2,TRBV25-1,TGTGCCAGCAGTGAATCCGGGGGCTACACCTTC,CASSESGGYTF
NA,NA,TRBJ1-4,TRBV18,TGTGCCAGCTCATATACACGGGAGAGGGGACTAATGCGAGAAAAACTGTTTTTT,CASSYTRERGLMREKLFF
TRBD2,NA,TRBJ2-1,TRBV24-1,TGTGCCACCAGTGACCGGACTAGCGGTGACAATGAGCAGTTCTTC,CATSDRTSGDNEQFF
NA,few,TRBJ1-5,TRBV5-1,TGCGCCAGCAGCTTGGGAGGGTCAGGGGCTGAGCCCCAGCATTTT,CASSLGGSGAEPQHF
NA,NA,TRBJ1-1,TRBV11-3,TGTGCCAGCAGTTATACAGGGTTGGACACTGAAGCTTTCTTT,CASSYTGLDTEAFF
TRBD2,NA,TRBJ2-7,TRBV6-6,TGTGCCAGCAACTCGGGCGGGAGGAGCTCCTACGAGCAGTACTTC,CASNSGGRSSYEQYF
NA,many,TRBJ2-1,TRBV9,TGTGCCAGCAGCGTTCAGGGGTACAATGAGCAGTTCTTC,CASSVQGYNEQFF
NA,NA,TRBJ2-1,TRBV7-8,TGTGCCAGCAGCTTAGCGGGGACAAGCATCTACAATGAGCAGTTCTTC,CASSLAGTSIYNEQFF
TRBD1,NA,TRBJ1-2,TRBV5-6,TGTGCCAGCAGCACCCAGAGCAGGGGGCGGTACTATGGCTACACCTTC,CASSTQSRGRYYGYTF
TRBD1,NA,TRBJ2-7,TRBV7-9,TGTGCCAGCAGCCCCAGGGGGCGGGCTACTATCGAGCAGTACTTC,CASSPRGRATIEQYF